This is a list of T cell receptor beta chains from one sample in a study of human T cells and chemical hapten exposure. TCRdb called the RACE reads again in MiXCR, with one record for every CDR3 protein. The table lists some 54,000 distinct CDR3 sequences, around 9.5% of them singletons, with under 2% in the top ten. The specimen comprised whole blood, sampled in connection with sensitization to the hapten diphenylcyclopropenone (DPC). These receptor sequences come from a woman between 50 and 59 years old with alopecia areata. Some clones in this sample may be carry-over from other donors' samples. Both conserved end residues are part of each CDR3. Fields, in order: clone size, V gene, D gene, J gene, CDR3 DNA, CDR3 protein. A D gene is named only where the DNA matches it firmly. Clone size is shown for a subset of rows, as once, few, many or a class of expanded clone.

few	TRBV7-9	TRBD1	TRBJ2-3	TGTGCCAGCAGCTTTTACAGGGGGATGACAGATACGCAGTATTTT	CASSFYRGMTDTQYF
few	TRBV6-2/TRBV6-3	NA	TRBJ1-5	TGTGCCAGCAGTTTTGATGGGGGCTATAGCAATCAGCCCCAGCATTTT	CASSFDGGYSNQPQHF
NA	TRBV7-9	TRBD1	TRBJ1-2	TGTGCCAGCAGCCCCCAAGGAGGACAGGTCACCTTC	CASSPQGGQVTF
NA	TRBV6-1	TRBD1	TRBJ1-1	TGTGCCAGCAAGGAGGGACAGGGATGGAACACTGAAGCTTTCTTT	CASKEGQGWNTEAFF
many	TRBV7-8	NA	TRBJ1-1	TGTGCCAGCAGCTTCCCAGGGGTGAAAGCTTTCTTT	CASSFPGVKAFF
few	TRBV7-8	TRBD2	TRBJ2-7	TGTGCCAGCAGCTTGTTCCTAGCGGGATCCGAGCAGTACTTC	CASSLFLAGSEQYF
many	TRBV5-1	NA	TRBJ1-3	TGCGCCAGCAGCCCCGGACAGTACCTCTCTGGAAACACCATATATTTT	CASSPGQYLSGNTIYF
few	TRBV6-2/TRBV6-3	TRBD1	TRBJ2-7	TGTGCCAGCAGCCGGGACAGTAACGAGCAGTACTTC	CASSRDSNEQYF
few	TRBV14	NA	TRBJ1-1	TGTGCCAGCAGCCAACAACTCCTATTGAACACTGAAGCTTTCTTT	CASSQQLLLNTEAFF
many	TRBV25-1	NA	TRBJ2-7	TGTGCCAGCATGAGGCGAGGCAGCTCCTACGAGCAGTACTTC	CASMRRGSSYEQYF
NA	TRBV11-2	NA	TRBJ1-5	TGTGCCAGCAGCTTAGTTAGGACAAGGGAGAGCAATCAGCCCCAGCATTTT	CASSLVRTRESNQPQHF
few	TRBV18	NA	TRBJ1-2	TGTGCCAGCTCACCACCAGGGAAGGCTAACTATGGCTACACCTTC	CASSPPGKANYGYTF
NA	TRBV2	TRBD1	TRBJ1-2	TGTGCCAGCAGGACCGGGACAGGGGCTTACTACACCTTC	CASRTGTGAYYTF
NA	TRBV6-2/TRBV6-3	NA	TRBJ2-5	TGTGCCAGCGGGAGAAATATGGTAGAGACCCAGTACTTC	CASGRNMVETQYF
few	TRBV12-3/TRBV12-4	NA	TRBJ2-7	TGTGCCAGCAGTCCACGGACAGCCTACGAGCAGTACTTC	CASSPRTAYEQYF
few	TRBV7-2	NA	TRBJ2-7	TGTGCCAGCAGCTTAAACAGGGGAGGGTACGAGCAGTACTTC	CASSLNRGGYEQYF
few	TRBV13	NA	TRBJ1-1	TGTGCCAGCAGCTCCAGATCCAGGACACTTAGTGAAGCTTTCTTT	CASSSRSRTLSEAFF
once	TRBV11-2	TRBD1	TRBJ1-1	TGTGCCAGCAGCGACAGGGGCCTGAACACTGAAGCTTTCTTT	CASSDRGLNTEAFF
few	TRBV6-6	TRBD2	TRBJ2-3	TGTGCCAGCAGTTACTCGGCTAGCGGGGGCCCAGATACGCAGTATTTT	CASSYSASGGPDTQYF
many	TRBV5-1	TRBD1	TRBJ2-2	TGCGCCAGCGCATTGGACAGGGCGAACACCGGGGAGCTGTTTTTT	CASALDRANTGELFF
many	TRBV6-2/TRBV6-3	NA	TRBJ1-1	TGTGCCAGCAGTACCCCGGCGCGAGTGTCGGCTGAAGCTTTCTTT	CASSTPARVSAEAFF
NA	TRBV11-2	TRBD2	TRBJ2-1	TGTGCCAGCAGCGCCCCTAGCGGGGGGGCCCCTTTCGTTGGCCATAAAAGCTCCTACAATGAGCAGTTCTTC	CASSAPSGGAPFVGHKSSYNEQFF
NA	TRBV5-6	NA	TRBJ2-1	TGTGCCAGCAGCTCTGGGAGGGACAACTACAATGAGCAGTTCTTC	CASSSGRDNYNEQFF
many	TRBV4-2	NA	TRBJ2-7	TGTGCCAGCAGCCAAGATCTTAGCCCCGGGACCGTGCAGTACTTC	CASSQDLSPGTVQYF
NA	TRBV28	TRBD2	TRBJ2-7	TGTGCCAGCACCTTGTCTCTAGCGGGAGTCCCAAAGTACTTC	CASTLSLAGVPKYF
many	TRBV7-9	NA	TRBJ2-3	TGTGCCAGCAGCCCCAGCACAGATACGCAGTATTTT	CASSPSTDTQYF
NA	TRBV7-9	NA	TRBJ2-2	TGTGCCAGCAGCTCGCAGGGGACCGGGGAGCTGTTTTTT	CASSSQGTGELFF
many	TRBV29-1	NA	TRBJ1-1	TGCAGCGTTGTGGGGCAGCTTAACACTGAAGCTTTCTTT	CSVVGQLNTEAFF
many	TRBV6-2/TRBV6-3	TRBD1	TRBJ1-5	TGTGCCAGCAGCGCCGACAGGGTTTATCAGCCCCAGCATTTT	CASSADRVYQPQHF
NA	TRBV11-3	TRBD2	TRBJ2-2	TGTGCCAGCAGCCCGGGAGGACGGACCGGGGAGCTGTTTTTT	CASSPGGRTGELFF
few	TRBV29-1	TRBD1	TRBJ2-7	TGCAGCGTTGCGAGGGACAGATCCTACGAGCAGTACTTC	CSVARDRSYEQYF
many	TRBV2	NA	TRBJ1-6	TGTGCCAGCAGTGGCCCGGGACCTCACCTCCAAACTTATAATTCACCCCTCCACTTT	CASSGPGPHLQTYNSPLHF
NA	TRBV5-1	TRBD1	TRBJ1-2	TGCGCCAGCAGCTTGGGGGACAGGGACTATGGCTACACCTTC	CASSLGDRDYGYTF
few	TRBV6-5	TRBD2	TRBJ2-3	TGTGCCAGCAGTTTCATAGCGGGGGGGGGCACAGATACGCAGTATTTT	CASSFIAGGGTDTQYF
NA	TRBV11-2	NA	TRBJ2-3	TGTGCCAGCAGATATTCCCGACAGGTGGTCACAGATACGCAGTATTTT	CASRYSRQVVTDTQYF
NA	TRBV28	TRBD2	TRBJ2-7	TGTGCCAGCAGTTTATGCGGGAGGTGCGAGCAGTACTTC	CASSLCGRCEQYF
many	TRBV10-2	NA	TRBJ1-1	TGCGCCAGCATTGGGTCTGGGGACACTGAAGCTTTCTTT	CASIGSGDTEAFF
many	TRBV6-5	TRBD1	TRBJ1-1	TGTGCCAGCAGTCGGGACAGGGAAGCTTTCTTT	CASSRDREAFF
many	TRBV20-1	TRBD1	TRBJ2-1	TGCAGTGCTAGAATGACAGGGCCCTACAATGAGCAGTTCTTC	CSARMTGPYNEQFF
NA	TRBV5-4	NA	TRBJ1-3	TGTGCCAGCAGCCGCGGCAGGGGCTCTGGAAACACCATATATTTT	CASSRGRGSGNTIYF
many	TRBV11-2	TRBD1	TRBJ1-1	TGTGCCAGCAGCCGGGACAGGAACACTGAAGCTTTCTTT	CASSRDRNTEAFF
NA	TRBV20-1	NA	TRBJ1-5	TGCAGTGCAAGACCGGGGGGGGCTCGAAGCAATCAGCCCCAGCATTTT	CSARPGGARSNQPQHF
NA	TRBV5-1	NA	TRBJ2-1	TGCGCCAGCAGAGTGACCCAGGGCCTTGGGAATGAGCAGTTCTTC	CASRVTQGLGNEQFF
NA	TRBV29-1	NA	TRBJ1-1	TGCAGCGTTGGTCGAGGGTCGAGGGGCACTGAAGCTTTCTTT	CSVGRGSRGTEAFF
NA	TRBV18	NA	TRBJ2-3	TGTGCCAGCTCCCTGGGACCGCGGACAGATACGCAGTATTTT	CASSLGPRTDTQYF
NA	TRBV28	NA	TRBJ1-4	TGTGCCAGCATGGGGATAACTAATGAAAAACTGTTTTTT	CASMGITNEKLFF
NA	TRBV2	NA	TRBJ2-1	TGTGCCAGCATATCCTACAATGAGCAGTTCTTC	CASISYNEQFF
NA	TRBV7-2	NA	TRBJ2-7	TGTGCCAGCAGCTTAGTAGGCCTGAGCTCCTACGAGCAGTACTTC	CASSLVGLSSYEQYF
many	TRBV5-1	NA	TRBJ1-4	TGCGCCAGCAGCTACTATCCAACAGGAGGGCCGGGGGCTAATGAAAAACTGTTTTTT	CASSYYPTGGPGANEKLFF
many	TRBV18	NA	TRBJ1-1	TGTGCCAGCTCATTATCGGACACTCCCAACACTGAAGCTTTCTTT	CASSLSDTPNTEAFF
few	TRBV20-1	TRBD1	TRBJ2-7	TGCAGTGCTAGAGTCCCGGACAGGAGCCCCTACGAGCAGTACTTC	CSARVPDRSPYEQYF
NA	TRBV5-1	TRBD1	TRBJ2-5	TGCGCCAGCAGGTCGGACAGGGCCCAAGAGACCCAGTACTTC	CASRSDRAQETQYF
NA	TRBV7-9	TRBD1	TRBJ2-6	TGTGCCAGCAGCATTACAGGGGTCGGGGCCAACGTCCTGACTTTC	CASSITGVGANVLTF